This note documents a single T cell receptor beta chain sequence. Its antigen is not known. Researchers ran the PCR with 60 Vbeta and 13 Jbeta primers. Method: immunoSEQ multiplex PCR; TCRdb's copy keeps in-frame clones and lacks some. This table holds roughly 140,000 clones, around three quarters found once. The sample comes from a study of cytomegalovirus exposure and HLA in healthy donors. At the level of the study: Early released data had about 85 million unique TCRs, all coming from HLA-typed donors.

Study results and caveats: Previous analysis showed most TCR beta V segments were productive about 90% or about 30% of the time. Cytomegalovirus-associated TCR beta chains were listed, numbering more than 150.

There are 18 residues in the CDR3. Germline CDR1 MGHRA, CDR2 YSYEKL. V shed 6 bases and J shed 0 bases, with 23 bases lying between them. This TCR derives from a man aged 35-49 years in good health and CMV-seropositive. Sequenced: PBMCs. This chain connects TRBV4-1 to TRBJ2-5, with D possibly matching TRBD1 (6 bases). The CDR3 nucleotides read TGCGCCAGCAGAAAAAAGGGGGACGGACCAGTGTACCAAGAGACCCAGTACTTC. This codes for CASRKKGDGPVYQETQYF.